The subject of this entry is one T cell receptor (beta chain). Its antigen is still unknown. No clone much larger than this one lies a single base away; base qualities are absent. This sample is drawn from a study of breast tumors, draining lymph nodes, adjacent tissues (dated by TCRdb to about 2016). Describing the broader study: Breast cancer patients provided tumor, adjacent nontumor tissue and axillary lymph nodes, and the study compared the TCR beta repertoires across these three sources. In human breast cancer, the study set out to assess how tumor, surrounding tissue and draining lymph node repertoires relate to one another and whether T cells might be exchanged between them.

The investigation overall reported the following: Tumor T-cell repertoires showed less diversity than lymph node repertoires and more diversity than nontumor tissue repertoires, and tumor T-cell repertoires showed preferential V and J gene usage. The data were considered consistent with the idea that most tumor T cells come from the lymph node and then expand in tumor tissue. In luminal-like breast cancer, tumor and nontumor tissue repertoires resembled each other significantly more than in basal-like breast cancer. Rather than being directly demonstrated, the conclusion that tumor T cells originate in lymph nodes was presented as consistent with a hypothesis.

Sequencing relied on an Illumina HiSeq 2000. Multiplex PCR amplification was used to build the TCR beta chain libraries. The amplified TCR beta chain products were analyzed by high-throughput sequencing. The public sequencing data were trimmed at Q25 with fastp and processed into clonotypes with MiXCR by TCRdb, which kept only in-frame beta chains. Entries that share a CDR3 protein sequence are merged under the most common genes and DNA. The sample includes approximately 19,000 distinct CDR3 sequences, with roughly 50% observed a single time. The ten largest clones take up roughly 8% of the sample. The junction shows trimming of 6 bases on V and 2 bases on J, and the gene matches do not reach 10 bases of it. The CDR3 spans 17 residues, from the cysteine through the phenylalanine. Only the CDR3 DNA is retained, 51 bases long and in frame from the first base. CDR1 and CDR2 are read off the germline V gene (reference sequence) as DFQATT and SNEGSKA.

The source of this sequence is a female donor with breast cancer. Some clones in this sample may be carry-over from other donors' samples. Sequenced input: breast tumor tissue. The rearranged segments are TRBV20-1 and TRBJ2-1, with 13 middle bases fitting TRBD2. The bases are TGCAGTGCGGAAGGACTAGCGGGAGCCCGGGCCTACAATGAGCAGTTCTTC. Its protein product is CSAEGLAGARAYNEQFF.